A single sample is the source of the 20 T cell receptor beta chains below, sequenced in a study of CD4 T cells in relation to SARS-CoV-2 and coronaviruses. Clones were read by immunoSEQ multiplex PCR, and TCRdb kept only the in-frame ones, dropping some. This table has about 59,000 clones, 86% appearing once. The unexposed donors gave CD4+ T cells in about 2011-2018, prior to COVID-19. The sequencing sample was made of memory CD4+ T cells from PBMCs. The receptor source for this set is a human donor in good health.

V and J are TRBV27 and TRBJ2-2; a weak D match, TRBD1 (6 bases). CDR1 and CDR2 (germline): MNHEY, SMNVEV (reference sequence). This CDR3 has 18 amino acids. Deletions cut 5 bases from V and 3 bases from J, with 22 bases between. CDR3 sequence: CASSPRRSTGTHTGELFF. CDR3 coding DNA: TGTGCCAGCAGTCCCCGCCGAAGTACCGGGACACACACCGGGGAGCTGTTTTTT.

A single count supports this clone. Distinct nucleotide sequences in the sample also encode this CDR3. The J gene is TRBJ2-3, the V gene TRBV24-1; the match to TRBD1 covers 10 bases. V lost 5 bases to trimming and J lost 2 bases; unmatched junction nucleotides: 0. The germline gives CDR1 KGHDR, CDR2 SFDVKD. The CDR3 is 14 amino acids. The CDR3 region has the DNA TGTGCCACCAGTGGACAGGGGGCCACAGATACGCAGTATTTT. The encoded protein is CATSGQGATDTQYF.

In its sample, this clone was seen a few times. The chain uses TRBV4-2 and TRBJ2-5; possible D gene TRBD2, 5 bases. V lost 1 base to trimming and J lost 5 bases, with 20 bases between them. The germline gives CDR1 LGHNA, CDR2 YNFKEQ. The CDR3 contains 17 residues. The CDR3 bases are TGTGCCAGCAGCCAAGGAGGATTGGGAGTCTCTGGGGAGACCCAGTACTTC. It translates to CASSQGGLGVSGETQYF.

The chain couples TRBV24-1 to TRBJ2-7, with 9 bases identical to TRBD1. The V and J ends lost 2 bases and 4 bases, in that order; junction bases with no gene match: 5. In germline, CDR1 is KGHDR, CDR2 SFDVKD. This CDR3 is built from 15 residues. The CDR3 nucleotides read TGTGCCACCAGTGATTCAGGGACAGGGAGGTACGAGCAGTACTTC. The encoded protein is CATSDSGTGRYEQYF.

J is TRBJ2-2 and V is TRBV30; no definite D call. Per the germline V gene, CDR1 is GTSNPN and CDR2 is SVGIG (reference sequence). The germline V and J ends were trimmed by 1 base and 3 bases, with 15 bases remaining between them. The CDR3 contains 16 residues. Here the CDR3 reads CAWSGVIGPDTGELFF. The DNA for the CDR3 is TGTGCCTGGAGTGGGGTTATAGGGCCCGACACCGGGGAGCTGTTTTTT.

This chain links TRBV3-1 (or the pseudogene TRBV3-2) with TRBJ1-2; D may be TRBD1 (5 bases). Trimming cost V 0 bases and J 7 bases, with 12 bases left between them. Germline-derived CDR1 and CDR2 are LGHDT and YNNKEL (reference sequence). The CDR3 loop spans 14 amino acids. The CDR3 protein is CASSQDLRQGGYTF. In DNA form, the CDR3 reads TGTGCCAGCAGCCAAGATCTTAGGCAGGGTGGCTACACCTTC.

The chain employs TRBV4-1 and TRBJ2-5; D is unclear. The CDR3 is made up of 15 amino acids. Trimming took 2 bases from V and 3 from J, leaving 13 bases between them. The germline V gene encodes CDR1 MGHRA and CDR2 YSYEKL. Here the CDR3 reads CASSQTTALEETQYF. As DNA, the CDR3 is TGCGCCAGCAGCCAAACCACAGCGCTAGAAGAGACCCAGTACTTC.

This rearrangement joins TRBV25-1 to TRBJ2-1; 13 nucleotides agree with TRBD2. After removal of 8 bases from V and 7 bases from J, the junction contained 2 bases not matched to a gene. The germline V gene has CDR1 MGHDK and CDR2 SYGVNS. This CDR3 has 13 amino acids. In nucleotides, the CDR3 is TGTGCCAGCGGACTAGCGGGAGAGAATGAGCAGTTCTTC. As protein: CASGLAGENEQFF.

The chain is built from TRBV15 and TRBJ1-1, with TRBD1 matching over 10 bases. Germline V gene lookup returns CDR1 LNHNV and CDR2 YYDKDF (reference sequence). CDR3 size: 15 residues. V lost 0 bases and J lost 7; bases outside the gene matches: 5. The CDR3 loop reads CATSREGQGIIEAFF. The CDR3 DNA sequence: TGTGCCACCAGCAGAGAGGGACAGGGGATCATTGAAGCTTTCTTT.

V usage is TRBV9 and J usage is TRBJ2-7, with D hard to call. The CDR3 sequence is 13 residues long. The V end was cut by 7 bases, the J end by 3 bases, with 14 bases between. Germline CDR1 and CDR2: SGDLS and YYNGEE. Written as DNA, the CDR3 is TGTGCCAGCTCACCAGAAGGGTACTACGAGCAGTACTTC. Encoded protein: CASSPEGYYEQYF. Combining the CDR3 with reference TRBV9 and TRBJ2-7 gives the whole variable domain DSGVTQTPKHLITATGQRVTLRCSPRSGDLSVYWYQQSLDQGLQFLIQYYNGEERAKGNILERFSAQQFPDLHSELNLSSLELGDSALYFCASSPEGYYEQYFGPGTRLTVT.

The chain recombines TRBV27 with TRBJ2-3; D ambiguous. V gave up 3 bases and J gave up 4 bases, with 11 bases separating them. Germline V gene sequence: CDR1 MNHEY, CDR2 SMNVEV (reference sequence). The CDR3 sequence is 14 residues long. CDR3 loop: CASSFSTGADTQYF. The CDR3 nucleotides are TGTGCCAGCAGTTTCTCCACGGGCGCAGATACGCAGTATTTT.

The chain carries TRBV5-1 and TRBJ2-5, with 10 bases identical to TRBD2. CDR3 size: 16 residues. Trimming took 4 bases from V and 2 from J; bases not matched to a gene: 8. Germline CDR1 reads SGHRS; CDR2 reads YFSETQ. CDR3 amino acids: CASSPGTSDIQETQYF. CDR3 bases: TGCGCCAGCAGCCCCGGGACTAGCGACATACAAGAGACCCAGTACTTC.

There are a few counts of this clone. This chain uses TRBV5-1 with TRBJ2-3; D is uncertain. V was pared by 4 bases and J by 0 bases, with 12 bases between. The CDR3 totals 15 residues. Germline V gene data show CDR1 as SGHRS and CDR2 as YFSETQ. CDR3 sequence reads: CASSPGRFSTDTQYF. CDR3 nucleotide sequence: TGCGCCAGCAGCCCTGGTCGGTTTAGCACAGATACGCAGTATTTT.

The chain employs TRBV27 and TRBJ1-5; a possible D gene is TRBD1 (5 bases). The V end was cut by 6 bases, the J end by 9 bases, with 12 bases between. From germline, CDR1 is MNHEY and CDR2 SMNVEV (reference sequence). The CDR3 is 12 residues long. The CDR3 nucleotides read TGTGCCAGCAGGCCTTTTACAGGGCCCCAGCATTTT. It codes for CASRPFTGPQHF.

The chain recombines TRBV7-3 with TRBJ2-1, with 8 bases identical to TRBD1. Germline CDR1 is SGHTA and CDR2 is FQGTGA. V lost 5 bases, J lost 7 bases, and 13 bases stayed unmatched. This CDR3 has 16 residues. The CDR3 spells CASSPRDRLTGNEQFF. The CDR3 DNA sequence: TGTGCCAGCAGCCCTCGGGACAGGCTAACGGGGAATGAGCAGTTCTTC.

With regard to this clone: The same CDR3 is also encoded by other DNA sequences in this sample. CDR3 nucleotide sequence: TGTGCCAGCAGTACCACGTCACCACAACCAGATACGCAGTATTTT. This translates into CASSTTSPQPDTQYF. The V gene is TRBV28, the J gene TRBJ2-3; D remains unclear. CDR1 is MDHEN, CDR2 SYDVKM, per germline. V was shortened by 5 bases and J by 4 bases, with 16 bases between the two germline ends. The CDR3 is 15 amino acids.

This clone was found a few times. The CDR3 DNA is TGCGCCAGCAGCCGACAGGGGGCGAACACCGGGGAGCTGTTTTTT. Protein: CASSRQGANTGELFF. The chain employs TRBV10-1 and TRBJ2-2; 9 bases are shared with TRBD1. CDR1 WNHNN and CDR2 SYGVQD come from the germline V gene (reference sequence). Trimming took 6 bases from V and 0 from J; bases not matched to a gene: 2. The length of the CDR3 is 15 residues.

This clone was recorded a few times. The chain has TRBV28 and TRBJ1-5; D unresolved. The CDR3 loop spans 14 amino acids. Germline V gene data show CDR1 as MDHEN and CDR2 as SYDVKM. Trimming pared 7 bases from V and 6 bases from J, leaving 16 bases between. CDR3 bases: TGTGCCAGCACGGGTCCCCAAGGGATTCAGCCCCAGCATTTT. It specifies CASTGPQGIQPQHF.

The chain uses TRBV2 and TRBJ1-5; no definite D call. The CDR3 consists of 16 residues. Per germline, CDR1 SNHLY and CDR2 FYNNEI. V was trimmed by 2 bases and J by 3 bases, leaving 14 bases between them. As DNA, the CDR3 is TGTGCCAGCAGTGAAACGTCCCTCCCGCCCAATCAGCCCCAGCATTTT. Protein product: CASSETSLPPNQPQHF.

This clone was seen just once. The CDR3: CASSLGQGARGTEAFF. DNA of the CDR3: TGCGCCAGCAGCCTAGGACAGGGGGCAAGGGGGACTGAAGCTTTCTTT. This chain uses TRBV4-1 with TRBJ1-1; 11 bases map to TRBD1. The V gene's germline CDR1 is MGHRA and CDR2 YSYEKL. The CDR3 totals 16 residues. The junction had 9 bases not matched to a gene; V was cut back by 4 bases and J by 5 bases.